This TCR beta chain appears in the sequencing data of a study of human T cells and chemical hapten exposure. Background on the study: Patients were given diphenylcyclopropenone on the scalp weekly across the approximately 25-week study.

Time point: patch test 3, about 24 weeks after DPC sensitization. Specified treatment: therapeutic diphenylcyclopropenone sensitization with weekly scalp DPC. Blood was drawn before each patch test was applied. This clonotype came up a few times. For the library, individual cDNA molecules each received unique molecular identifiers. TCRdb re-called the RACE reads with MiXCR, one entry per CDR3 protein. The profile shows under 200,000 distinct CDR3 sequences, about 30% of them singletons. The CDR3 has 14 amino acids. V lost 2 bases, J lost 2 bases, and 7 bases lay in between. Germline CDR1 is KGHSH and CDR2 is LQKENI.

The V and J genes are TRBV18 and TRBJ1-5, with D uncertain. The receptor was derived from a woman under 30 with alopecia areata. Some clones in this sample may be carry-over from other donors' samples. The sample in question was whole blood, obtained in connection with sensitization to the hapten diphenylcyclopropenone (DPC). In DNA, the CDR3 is TGTGCCAGCTCACCAAACGCTCGCAATCAGCCCCAGCATTTT. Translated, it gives CASSPNARNQPQHF. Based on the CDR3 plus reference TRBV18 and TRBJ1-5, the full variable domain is NAGVMQNPRHLVRRRGQEARLRCSPMKGHSHVYWYRQLPEEGLKFMVYLQKENIIDESGMPKERFSAEFPKEGPSILRIQQVVRGDSAAYFCASSPNARNQPQHFGDGTRLSIL.